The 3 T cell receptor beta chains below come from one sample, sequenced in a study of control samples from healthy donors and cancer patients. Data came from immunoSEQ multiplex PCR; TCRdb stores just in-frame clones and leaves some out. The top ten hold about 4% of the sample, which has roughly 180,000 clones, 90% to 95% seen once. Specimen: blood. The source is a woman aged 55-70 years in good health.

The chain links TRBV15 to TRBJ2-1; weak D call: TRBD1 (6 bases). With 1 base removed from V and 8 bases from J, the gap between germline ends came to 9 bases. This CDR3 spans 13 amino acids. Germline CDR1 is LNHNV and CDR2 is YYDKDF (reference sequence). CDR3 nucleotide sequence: TGTGCCACCAGCAGAGTACAGGGCGATGAGCAGTTCTTC. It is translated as CATSRVQGDEQFF.

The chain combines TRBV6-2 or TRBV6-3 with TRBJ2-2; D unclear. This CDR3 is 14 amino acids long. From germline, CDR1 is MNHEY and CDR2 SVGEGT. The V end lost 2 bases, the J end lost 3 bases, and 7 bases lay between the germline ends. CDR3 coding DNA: TGTGCCAGCAGTTACACAAGGGACACCGGGGAGCTGTTTTTT. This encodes CASSYTRDTGELFF.

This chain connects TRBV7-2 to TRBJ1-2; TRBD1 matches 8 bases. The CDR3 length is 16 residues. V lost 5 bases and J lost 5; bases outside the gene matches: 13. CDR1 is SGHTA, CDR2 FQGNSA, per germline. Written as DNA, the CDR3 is TGTGCCAGCAGCCCCGGGACAGGCGGAACTGGGTATGGCTACACCTTC. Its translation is CASSPGTGGTGYGYTF. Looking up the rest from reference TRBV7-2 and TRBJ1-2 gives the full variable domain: GAGVSQSPSNKVTEKGKDVELRCDPISGHTALYWYRQSLGQGLEFLIYFQGNSAPDKSGLPSDRFSAERTGGSVSTLTIQRTQQEDSAVYLCASSPGTGGTGYGYTFGSGTRLTVV.